Below, one T cell receptor (beta chain) is given with its context. The target antigen is unknown. This is likely an artifact of a read error, given a far larger clone one base away. This CDR3 is also generated by other DNA sequences in the sample. The germline V and J ends were trimmed by 5 bases and 0 bases, with 7 bases remaining between them. Germline CDR1 and CDR2: SGHRS and YFSETQ. The CDR3 sequence is 13 residues long. This sample was included in a study of shared clonotypes between healthy human individuals. At the level of the study: Donors were a couple of women and a few men aged 18 to 49. Study-level points and caveats: The study generally estimated greater richness for naive than memory subsets. Limitation of the genetic and exposure-history diversity represented came from the few donors.

Only Caucasian adults living in Nashville, Tennessee served as donors. Repertoires were generated with immunoSEQ multiplex PCR, while TCRdb's copy carries only in-frame clones and drops some. Of 950,000 to 1,200,000 clones in the sample, 77% are singletons; the top ten hold approximately 0.95%. This sequence was found in a man younger than 30 in good health. Some clones in this sample may be carry-over from other donors' samples. The genes are TRBV5-1 and TRBJ2-3, with D perhaps TRBD1 or TRBD2 (5 bases each). The sample was memory CD4+ T cells from PBMCs. Subset specified: CD45RA-negative fraction. The CDR3, as DNA: TGCGCCAGCAGTCGGGACAGCACAGATACGCAGTATTTT. This sequence encodes CASSRDSTDTQYF.